This TCR beta chain was captured by sequencing in a study of T cell changes during pregnancy in multiple sclerosis. Profiling relied on immunoSEQ multiplex PCR, and the TCRdb table lists in-frame clones only, not all of them. The table has under 75,000 clones, nearly 95% seen once. The V and J ends lost 3 bases and 0 bases respectively, with 13 bases between them. Germline assignment: CDR1 KGHSH and CDR2 LQKENI. This CDR3 has 16 amino acids. The sequence was collected from a female donor with multiple sclerosis, enrolled in a pregnancy study. The sample here was CD4+ T cells from peripheral blood mononuclear cells, taken after pregnancy. This chain links TRBV18 with TRBJ2-3, with a tentative D call TRBD2 (6 bases). In DNA form, the CDR3 reads TGTGCCAGCTCACCCGGAGGGGCCCGAAGCACAGATACGCAGTATTTT. Its protein is CASSPGGARSTDTQYF.